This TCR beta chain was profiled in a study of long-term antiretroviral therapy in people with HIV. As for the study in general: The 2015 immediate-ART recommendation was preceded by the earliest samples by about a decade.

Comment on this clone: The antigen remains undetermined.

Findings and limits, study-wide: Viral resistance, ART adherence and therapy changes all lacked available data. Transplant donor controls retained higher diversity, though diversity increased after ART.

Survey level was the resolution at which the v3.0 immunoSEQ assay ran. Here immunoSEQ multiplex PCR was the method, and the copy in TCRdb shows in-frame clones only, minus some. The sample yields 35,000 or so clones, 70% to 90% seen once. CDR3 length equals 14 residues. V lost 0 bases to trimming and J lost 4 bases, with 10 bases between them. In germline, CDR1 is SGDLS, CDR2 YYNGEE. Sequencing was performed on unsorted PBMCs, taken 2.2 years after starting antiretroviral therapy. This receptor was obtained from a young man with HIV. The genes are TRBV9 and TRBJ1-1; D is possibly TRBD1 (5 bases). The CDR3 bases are TGTGCCAGCAGCGTAGCCCAGGGTTCCACTGAAGCTTTCTTT. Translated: CASSVAQGSTEAFF.